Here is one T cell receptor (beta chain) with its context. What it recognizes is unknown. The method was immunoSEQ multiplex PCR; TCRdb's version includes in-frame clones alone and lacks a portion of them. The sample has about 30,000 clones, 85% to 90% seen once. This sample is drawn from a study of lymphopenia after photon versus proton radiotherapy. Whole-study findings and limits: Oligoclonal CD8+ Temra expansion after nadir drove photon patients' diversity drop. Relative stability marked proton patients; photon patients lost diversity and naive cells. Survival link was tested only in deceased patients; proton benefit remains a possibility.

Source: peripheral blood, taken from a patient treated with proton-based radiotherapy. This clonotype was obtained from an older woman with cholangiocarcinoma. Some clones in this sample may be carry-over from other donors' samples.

The DNA of the CDR3 is TGTGCCAGTGGGAGTTCGGGGACCACTACGCAGTATTTT. It translates to CASGSSGTTTQYF. The rearrangement uses TRBV25-1 and TRBJ2-3; D possibly matches TRBD1 or TRBD2 (5 bases each). The CDR3 has 13 residues. Germline CDR1 MGHDK, CDR2 SYGVNS. Between the trimmed V and J ends, which lost 9 bases and 8 bases, there was a span of 18 bases.